Listed here are 13 T cell receptor beta chains from one sample, sequenced in a study of T cells after yellow fever vaccination. TCRdb re-called the 5' RACE reads with MiXCR, one entry per CDR3 protein. The repertoire consists of under 550,000 distinct CDR3 sequences, with 20% to 25% occurring once and the leading ten covering 15% to 20%. The material was PBMCs, obtained roughly 20 days after the first yellow fever vaccination. Every receptor here comes from a young man who received the YFV17D yellow fever vaccine.

V and J are TRBV5-1 and TRBJ2-2; 7 bases align to TRBD2. CDR3 size: 15 residues. Per the germline V gene, CDR1 is SGHRS and CDR2 is YFSETQ. Unmatched junction bases numbered 10, after V lost 5 bases and J lost 6 bases. The CDR3 region has the DNA TGCGCCAGCAGTTCCACCGGGACTATCGCCGGGGAGCTGTTTTTT. Translated, it gives CASSSTGTIAGELFF.

The chain has TRBV7-8 and TRBJ2-2; TRBD2 might be the D (7 bases). Trimming left V 7 bases short and J 5 bases short, with 20 bases between. Germline V gene sequence: CDR1 SGHVS, CDR2 FQNEAQ. This CDR3 is 16 amino acids long. For the CDR3, the DNA is TGTGCCAGCACCAAAAGGGGGGGCGGTTCGACCGGGGAGCTGTTTTTT. It translates to CASTKRGGGSTGELFF.

This clonotype was counted only a few times. The rearrangement joins TRBV6-5 to TRBJ1-5; possibly TRBD1 for D (5 bases). V gave up 0 bases and J gave up 6 bases, with 12 bases separating them. Germline loops: CDR1 MNHEY, CDR2 SVGAGI. This CDR3 has 15 residues. CDR3 loop: CASSYSGQGGQPQHF. For the CDR3, the DNA is TGTGCCAGCAGTTACTCGGGGCAGGGAGGTCAGCCCCAGCATTTT.

This chain joins TRBV14 and TRBJ2-3; D is unclear. The CDR3 length is 13 residues. Trimming removed 1 base at V and 8 bases at J, with 10 bases between. In germline, CDR1 is SGHDN, CDR2 FVKESK. CDR3 region: CASSQGTTGTQYF. The DNA of the CDR3 is TGTGCCAGCAGCCAAGGGACCACGGGTACGCAGTATTTT.

The rearrangement joins TRBV6-6 to TRBJ2-7; 8 bases are shared with TRBD1. The trim removed 4 bases at V and 4 bases at J, leaving 3 bases unmatched. The CDR3 loop spans 13 amino acids. Germline-derived CDR1 and CDR2 are MNHNY and SVGAGI (reference sequence). The DNA for the CDR3 is TGTGCCAGCAGTTCGGACAGGGAATACGAGCAGTACTTC. Encoded protein: CASSSDREYEQYF.

This clonotype has only a few counts. V is TRBV10-3 and J is TRBJ2-3; D could derive from TRBD1 or TRBD2 (7 bases each). Trimming stripped 10 bases from V and 0 bases from J, with 14 bases between. From germline, CDR1 is ENHRY and CDR2 SYGVKD. This CDR3 has 14 residues. The CDR3: CATEGGGSTDTQYF. CDR3 nucleotide sequence: TGTGCCACCGAGGGAGGGGGCAGCACAGATACGCAGTATTTT.

The V call is TRBV6-5, the J call TRBJ2-1; a possible D gene is TRBD2 (6 bases). V shed 5 bases and J shed 10 bases, with 12 bases lying between them. The CDR3 is 12 amino acids. The V gene's germline CDR1 is MNHEY and CDR2 SVGAGI. For the CDR3, the DNA is TGTGCCAGCAGTCTAAATGCGGGAGAGCAGTTCTTC. Protein sequence: CASSLNAGEQFF.

This clonotype has a count of ten or more. The chain uses TRBV19 and TRBJ2-7; TRBD1 might be the D (8 bases). The V gene's germline CDR1 is LNHDA and CDR2 SQIVND (reference sequence). CDR3 length: 15 residues. V dropped 3 bases and J dropped 3 bases, with 15 bases sitting between them. In DNA form, the CDR3 reads TGTGCCAGTAGTATGGGGGGGACAGGACGCTACGAGCAGTACTTC. Translated, it gives CASSMGGTGRYEQYF.

The sample holds a few counts of this clonotype. The rearrangement joins TRBV5-6 to TRBJ2-1, with D uncertain. Germline V lookup: CDR1 SGHDT, CDR2 YYEEEE. V was pared by 3 bases and J by 0 bases, with 13 bases between. The CDR3 loop spans 16 amino acids. The CDR3 DNA sequence: TGTGCCAGCAGCTCCGACTTTCATACCTCCTACAATGAGCAGTTCTTC. This gives the protein CASSSDFHTSYNEQFF.

This clonotype has a count of ten or more. The V and J genes are TRBV18 and TRBJ2-1; no definite D call. Looked up from germline, CDR1 is KGHSH and CDR2 is LQKENI. Trimming cost V 6 bases and J 5 bases, with 17 bases left between them. The CDR3 length is 15 residues. CDR3 protein: CASSPAVGYNNEQFF. For the CDR3, the DNA is TGTGCCAGCTCCCCCGCCGTCGGATACAACAATGAGCAGTTCTTC.

V usage is TRBV24-1 and J usage is TRBJ2-1, with 9 nucleotides matching TRBD1. V lost 4 bases and J lost 6; bases outside the gene matches: 6. The germline CDR1 and CDR2 sequences are KGHDR and SFDVKD. The CDR3 is made up of 15 amino acids. The CDR3 is CATSEAGQGPNEQFF. The CDR3 nucleotides are TGTGCCACCAGTGAGGCGGGACAGGGACCCAATGAGCAGTTCTTC.

About this clonotype: This is likely a read error, given that the CDR3 carries no conserved phenylalanine or tryptophan at its end. The V call is TRBV5-1, the J call TRBJ1-1, with unresolved D. The germline gives CDR1 SGHRS, CDR2 YFSETQ. This CDR3 has 15 residues. V was pared by 0 bases and J by 0 bases, with 9 bases between. The CDR3 DNA is TGCGCCAGCAGCTTGGGCGTCAGCCTGAACACTGAAGCTTTCTCT. Translation: CASSLGVSLNTEAFS.

The chain employs TRBV12-3 or TRBV12-4 and TRBJ1-5; 9 bases fit TRBD1. V shed 5 bases, J shed 5 bases, and the junction held 7 bases outside the gene matches. The CDR3 contains 15 residues. The CDR3 here is CASSPRTGGDQPQHF. CDR3 bases: TGTGCCAGCAGTCCTCGAACAGGGGGCGATCAGCCCCAGCATTTT.